This TCR beta chain is from a study of T cell changes during pregnancy in multiple sclerosis. The V and J ends lost 5 bases and 2 bases, in that order; junction bases with no gene match: 6. Germline CDR1 SGHVS, CDR2 FNYEAQ. This CDR3 is built from 14 residues. Profiled with immunoSEQ multiplex PCR; TCRdb holds only in-frame clones, not every one. The top ten clones hold about 0.9% of a sample with 80,000 to 130,000 clones, 90% to 95% of them seen once. This chain joins TRBV7-6 and TRBJ2-7, with 7 bases aligning to TRBD2. The sample in question was peripheral blood, obtained before pregnancy. The clonotype comes from a female donor with multiple sclerosis, enrolled in a pregnancy study. Here the CDR3 reads CASSLSSGTYEQYF. The CDR3 DNA sequence: TGTGCCAGCAGCCTTTCTAGCGGTACCTACGAGCAGTACTTC.